This T cell receptor (beta chain) was identified in a study of T cells in Graves' hyperthyroidism and ophthalmopathy. This clonotype was recorded many times. Its antigen is not known. Study conclusions and caveats: Stable hyperthyroidism was told apart from ophthalmopathy by a model built on 13 V-J features.

Authors of the study amplified TCR beta CDR3 regions from RNA transcripts. First-round RT-PCR of the TCR CDR3 relied on the HTBI primer set. One entry per CDR3 protein results from TCRdb running MiXCR on the multiplex PCR reads. The sample holds a few hundred thousand distinct CDR3 sequences, approximately 15% seen once. Patients aged 18 to 65 had newly diagnosed hyperthyroidism that had lasted under 2 months. Drawn at first hyperthyroidism diagnosis, the blood sample preceded any ophthalmopathy symptoms. In germline, CDR1 is MDHEN, CDR2 SYDVKM. This CDR3 has 14 amino acids. V was cut by 8 bases and J by 5 bases, with 19 bases left in between.

This TCR derives from a middle-aged woman with Graves' hyperthyroidism that later progressed to Graves' ophthalmopathy. Sequencing was done on a sample of blood. This sequence joins TRBV28 and TRBJ2-7, with D possibly matching TRBD2 (7 bases). The CDR3 here is CASSGRGGQNEQYF. The DNA of the CDR3 is TGTGCCAGCTCAGGGAGGGGGGGGCAGAACGAGCAGTACTTC. The whole variable domain, filled in from reference TRBV28 and TRBJ2-7, reads DVKVTQSSRYLVKRTGEKVFLECVQDMDHENMFWYRQDPGLGLRLIYFSYDVKMKEKGDIPEGYSVSREKKERFSLILESASTNQTSMYLCASSGRGGQNEQYFGPGTRLTVT.